Presented here are 30 T cell receptor beta chains from one specimen sequenced in a study of graft-versus-host responses after intestinal transplantation (TCRdb year 2021). Libraries came from the immunoSEQ multiplex PCR assay. TCRdb retrieved this table from immuneACCESS and kept in-frame rearrangements only. Not all clones are present; in checked studies, unresolved V genes account for under half, and no reason is known for the remainder. The sample includes over 85,000 clones, with 90% to 95% observed a single time. Jointly, the top ten make up around 0.2% of the sample. These receptors lack a known antigen. The time point tag for this specimen amounts to: cells obtained before transplantation from donor or recipient. The sequences come from unstimulated CD4+ T cells sorted from spleen or lymph node cells, collected before transplant. These receptors were obtained from a human donor who was the organ donor for an intestinal transplant.

The chain couples TRBV7-3 to TRBJ1-5; D not certain. This CDR3 is built from 16 residues. V lost 1 base to trimming and J lost 1 base, with 11 bases between them. Germline-derived CDR1 and CDR2 are SGHTA and FQGTGA. The CDR3 is CASSLKRSVSNQPQHF. DNA of the CDR3: TGTGCCAGCAGCTTAAAGAGGAGCGTAAGCAATCAGCCCCAGCATTTT.

The rearrangement uses TRBV2 and TRBJ2-3; D perhaps matches TRBD1 (5 bases). Trimming left V 7 bases short and J 1 base short, with 9 bases between. Germline values: CDR1 SNHLY, CDR2 FYNNEI. The CDR3 extends over 13 amino acids. Written as DNA, the CDR3 is TGTGCCAGCACCGGACACCGCACAGATACGCAGTATTTT. This sequence encodes CASTGHRTDTQYF.

The chain employs TRBV5-1 and TRBJ1-4; D gene ambiguous. The germline V gene encodes CDR1 SGHRS and CDR2 YFSETQ. The CDR3 contains 17 residues. Trimming stripped 0 bases from V and 0 bases from J, with 12 bases between. The CDR3 DNA reads as TGCGCCAGCAGCTTGGGGCCGGGAGCGACAACTAATGAAAAACTGTTTTTT. It codes for CASSLGPGATTNEKLFF.

The chain employs TRBV7-2 and TRBJ1-2; D unresolved. Trimming stripped 1 base from V and 5 bases from J, with 11 bases between. CDR3 length equals 14 residues. From germline, CDR1 is SGHTA and CDR2 FQGNSA. The CDR3 DNA is TGTGCCAGCAGCTTAGATACCGGTAGATATGGCTACACCTTC. Amino acids: CASSLDTGRYGYTF.

The chain is built from TRBV4-2 and TRBJ2-7; 7 nucleotides align to TRBD2. This CDR3 comprises 13 residues. J gave up 11 bases and V 0 bases, and 7 bases lay outside the gene matches. Germline loops: CDR1 LGHNA, CDR2 YNFKEQ. The CDR3 is CASSQDLWGGEYF. The CDR3, as DNA: TGTGCCAGCAGCCAAGATCTTTGGGGAGGGGAGTACTTC.

This sequence joins TRBV6-5 and TRBJ2-7; possibly TRBD2 for D (6 bases). The CDR3 is 14 amino acids. Between the trimmed V and J ends, which lost 4 bases and 0 bases, there was a span of 10 bases. Germline lookup yields CDR1 MNHEY and CDR2 SVGAGI. The CDR3 DNA reads TGTGCCAGCAGTTGGGGGGAAATCTCCTACGAGCAGTACTTC. This sequence encodes CASSWGEISYEQYF.

J is TRBJ1-2 and V is TRBV5-6; 8 bases map to TRBD1. Germline lookup yields CDR1 SGHDT and CDR2 YYEEEE. CDR3 length: 17 amino acids. With 0 bases clipped from V and 8 bases from J, the junction kept 15 bases outside the gene matches. CDR3 sequence: CASSLGFRPQGARGYTF. CDR3 coding DNA: TGTGCCAGCAGCTTGGGTTTCCGTCCGCAGGGGGCTCGAGGCTACACCTTC.

This chain links TRBV11-3 with TRBJ2-2, with 8 bases that match TRBD1. In germline, CDR1 is SGHNT, CDR2 YENEEA. This CDR3 contains 16 residues. Trimming cost V 4 bases and J 7 bases; bases outside gene matches: 11. The CDR3 DNA reads as TGTGCCAGCAGCTACTATCAGGGGGCGCGTGTCGGGGAGCTGTTTTTT. This gives the protein CASSYYQGARVGELFF.

The J gene is TRBJ1-3, the V gene TRBV5-8; D possibly corresponds to TRBD1 (6 bases). This CDR3 contains 13 residues. Trimming left V 7 bases short and J 5 bases short, with 13 bases between. Germline CDR1 SGHTS, CDR2 YDEGEE. CDR3 in amino acids: CASAQGLRNTIYF. CDR3 nucleotide sequence: TGTGCCAGCGCACAGGGTCTCAGAAACACCATATATTTT.

The V gene is TRBV5-1, the J gene TRBJ2-7; 16 bases are a match to TRBD2. V shed 4 bases, J shed 6 bases, and the junction held 7 bases outside the gene matches. The CDR3 totals 16 residues. Germline V lookup: CDR1 SGHRS, CDR2 YFSETQ. The DNA for the CDR3 is TGCGCCAGCAGCCTCCCGGGACTAGCGGGGGGGGGCGAGCAGTACTTC. It encodes CASSLPGLAGGGEQYF.

The V gene is TRBV2, the J gene TRBJ1-5, with 10 bases aligning to TRBD1. Per germline, CDR1 SNHLY and CDR2 FYNNEI. The J segment lost 6 bases and the V segment lost 7 bases, leaving 6 bases of the junction unmatched. The CDR3 has 14 amino acids. CDR3 nucleotide sequence: TGTGCCAGCAAAGGACAGGGGGTTGCTCAGCCCCAGCATTTT. It is translated as CASKGQGVAQPQHF.

The V call is TRBV5-1, the J call TRBJ2-1; 7 nucleotides line up with TRBD2. The germline V gene has CDR1 SGHRS and CDR2 YFSETQ. Trimming cost V 6 bases and J 0 bases; bases outside gene matches: 6. This CDR3 is built from 15 residues. The CDR3 loop reads CASTAWTSSYNEQFF. The CDR3 DNA reads as TGCGCCAGCACCGCTTGGACTAGCTCCTACAATGAGCAGTTCTTC.

The genes are TRBV7-8 and TRBJ2-2, with a weak D call TRBD1 (5 bases). This CDR3 is built from 17 residues. Trimming removed 5 bases at V and 4 bases at J, with 20 bases between. Per germline, CDR1 SGHVS and CDR2 FQNEAQ. The CDR3 loop reads CASSVRVLRSSTGELFF. The CDR3 DNA sequence: TGTGCCAGCAGCGTCAGGGTCCTAAGGAGTTCCACCGGGGAGCTGTTTTTT. Variable domain in full (rest from reference TRBV7-8 and TRBJ2-2): GAGVSQSPRYKVAKRGQDVALRCDPISGHVSLFWYQQALGQGPEFLTYFQNEAQLDKSGLPSDRFFAERPEGSVSTLKIQRTQQEDSAVYLCASSVRVLRSSTGELFFGEGSRLTVL.

CDR3 DNA: TGTGCCAGCAGTGCTTTATCGGGACTAGCGGGACCCAACACCGGGGAGCTGTTTTTT. It encodes CASSALSGLAGPNTGELFF. V gene TRBV6-1 combines with J gene TRBJ2-2; 13 bases are a match to TRBD2. This CDR3 spans 19 amino acids. Looked up from germline, CDR1 is MNHNS and CDR2 is SASEGT. J was trimmed by 2 bases and V by 4 bases; bases with no gene match: 10.

V and J are TRBV4-2 and TRBJ1-2, with D uncertain. This CDR3 spans 16 amino acids. The V and J ends lost 0 bases and 5 bases respectively, with 16 bases between them. Germline CDR1 and CDR2: LGHNA and YNFKEQ. The CDR3 DNA reads as TGTGCCAGCAGCCAAGATCGGCTGTTGGAGCAGTATGGCTACACCTTC. Its translation: CASSQDRLLEQYGYTF.

The V and J genes are TRBV10-1 and TRBJ2-5; 8 bases agree with TRBD1. The CDR3 length is 15 residues. V was clipped by 4 bases and J by 2 bases; unmatched bases: 6. Germline V lookup: CDR1 WNHNN, CDR2 SYGVQD (reference sequence). DNA of the CDR3: TGCGCCAGCAGTGTGCGGACAGGGCAACAAGAGACCCAGTACTTC. This sequence encodes CASSVRTGQQETQYF.

The rearrangement uses TRBV19 and TRBJ1-5; D might be TRBD1 (6 bases). V shed 7 bases and J shed 3 bases, with 7 bases lying between them. The CDR3 is 12 residues long. Germline CDR1 and CDR2: LNHDA and SQIVND (reference sequence). The CDR3 loop is CASNRDNQPQHF. In DNA form, the CDR3 reads TGTGCCAGTAACAGGGACAATCAGCCCCAGCATTTT.

The V gene is TRBV4-3, the J gene TRBJ1-2; D unclear. V was shortened by 0 bases and J by 6 bases, with 14 bases between the two germline ends. CDR1 and CDR2 from the germline V gene are LGHNA and YSLEER. The CDR3 contains 15 residues. CDR3 sequence (DNA): TGCGCCAGCAGCCAAGAGGTCCGCCAGGCCAATGGCTACACCTTC. Protein product: CASSQEVRQANGYTF.

J is TRBJ1-3 and V is TRBV4-3, with TRBD1 matching over 10 bases. CDR1 and CDR2 (germline): LGHNA, YSLEER. This CDR3 has 16 residues. The trim removed 4 bases at V and 1 base at J, leaving 4 bases unmatched. CDR3 residues: CASSPTGGPSGNTIYF. The DNA for the CDR3 is TGCGCCAGCAGCCCGACAGGGGGCCCGTCTGGAAACACCATATATTTT.

This chain links TRBV20-1 with TRBJ1-1, with no clear D. The V end lost 2 bases, the J end lost 3 bases, and 4 bases lay between the germline ends. CDR3 length equals 11 residues. Germline lookup yields CDR1 DFQATT and CDR2 SNEGSKA (reference sequence). The CDR3 spells CSARRDTEAFF. CDR3 in DNA: TGCAGTGCTAGACGGGACACTGAAGCTTTCTTT.

The CDR3 loop is CASSALTTGTYNEQFF. In DNA, the CDR3 is TGTGCCAGCAGTGCCCTGACGACGGGGACCTACAATGAGCAGTTCTTC. The chain recombines TRBV6-1 with TRBJ2-1; TRBD2 is a possible D gene (5 bases). The CDR3 length is 16 residues. Germline-derived CDR1 and CDR2 are MNHNS and SASEGT. Deletions cut 4 bases from V and 2 bases from J, with 15 bases between.

This chain connects TRBV27 to TRBJ1-2; maybe TRBD1 (5 bases). This CDR3 region has 13 residues. CDR1 is MNHEY and CDR2 is SMNVEV in the germline V gene (reference sequence). V lost 2 bases and J lost 2, with 6 bases in between. The CDR3 sequence is CASSLRQNYGYTF. DNA of the CDR3: TGTGCCAGCAGTTTACGACAGAACTATGGCTACACCTTC.

This clone was detected once. The chain combines TRBV7-9 with TRBJ2-3; D ambiguous. Germline CDR1 and CDR2: SEHNR and FQNEAQ (reference sequence). V was trimmed by 4 bases and J by 3 bases, leaving 2 bases between them. The CDR3 is made up of 11 amino acids. The CDR3 nucleotides are TGTGCCAGCAGCTCTACAGATACGCAGTATTTT. Translation gives CASSSTDTQYF.

V gene TRBV7-2 combines with J gene TRBJ2-3, with 9 nucleotides matching TRBD2. Per germline, CDR1 SGHTA and CDR2 FQGNSA. The CDR3 runs to 16 residues. With 3 bases clipped from V and 1 base from J, the junction kept 5 bases outside the gene matches. In nucleotides, the CDR3 is TGTGCCAGCAGCTTGCGACTAGCGGCCCGCACAGATACGCAGTATTTT. It yields the protein CASSLRLAARTDTQYF.

This clone has a single count. This chain uses TRBV7-2 with TRBJ2-1, with TRBD2 identical over 8 bases. Germline V gene data show CDR1 as SGHTA and CDR2 as FQGNSA. J gave up 4 bases and V 3 bases, and 5 bases lay outside the gene matches. The CDR3 covers 15 residues. DNA for the CDR3: TGTGCCAGCAGCTTCGGGGGGGCCGCTTACAATGAGCAGTTCTTC. Protein sequence: CASSFGGAAYNEQFF.

The gene calls are TRBV30 and TRBJ1-1, with D uncertain. Trimming cost V 4 bases and J 5 bases, with 20 bases left between them. Germline loops: CDR1 GTSNPN, CDR2 SVGIG (reference sequence). The CDR3 runs 15 residues. CDR3 nucleotides: TGTGCCTGGACCCGCCTTGCATTACCGGGGACTGAAGCTTTCTTT. This encodes CAWTRLALPGTEAFF.

The gene calls are TRBV19 and TRBJ1-6, with D maybe TRBD1 (5 bases). CDR1 and CDR2 (germline): LNHDA, SQIVND (reference sequence). The CDR3 totals 15 residues. Trimming pared 6 bases from V and 7 bases from J, leaving 16 bases between. CDR3 amino acids: CASRKGFLGNSPLHF. In DNA, the CDR3 is TGTGCCAGTAGGAAGGGGTTCTTAGGAAATTCACCCCTCCACTTT.

V is TRBV6-5 and J is TRBJ1-1; 9 positions agree with TRBD1. CDR1 MNHEY and CDR2 SVGAGI come from the germline V gene. V lost 6 bases to trimming and J lost 7 bases; unmatched junction nucleotides: 6. The CDR3 consists of 13 residues. As DNA, the CDR3 is TGTGCCAGCAGCTCCGGGACAGGGCGTGAAGCTTTCTTT. Its protein is CASSSGTGREAFF.

This clone came up once. This sequence joins TRBV7-2 and TRBJ1-2; TRBD1 matches at 10 bases. This CDR3 is built from 16 residues. Germline V gene sequence: CDR1 SGHTA, CDR2 FQGNSA. The V segment lost 7 bases and the J segment 7 bases; nucleotides outside the gene matches: 15. The CDR3 spells CASTPGQGHIWGGYTF. The DNA of the CDR3 is TGTGCCAGCACCCCGGGACAGGGGCATATATGGGGTGGCTACACCTTC.

The chain joins TRBV9 to TRBJ2-2; TRBD2 is a possible D gene (6 bases). Trimming removed 0 bases at V and 7 bases at J, with 10 bases between. Germline CDR1 is SGDLS and CDR2 is YYNGEE. The CDR3 has 14 residues. The CDR3 reads CASSVVAAGGELFF. The CDR3, as DNA: TGTGCCAGCAGCGTAGTGGCAGCGGGCGGGGAGCTGTTTTTT.